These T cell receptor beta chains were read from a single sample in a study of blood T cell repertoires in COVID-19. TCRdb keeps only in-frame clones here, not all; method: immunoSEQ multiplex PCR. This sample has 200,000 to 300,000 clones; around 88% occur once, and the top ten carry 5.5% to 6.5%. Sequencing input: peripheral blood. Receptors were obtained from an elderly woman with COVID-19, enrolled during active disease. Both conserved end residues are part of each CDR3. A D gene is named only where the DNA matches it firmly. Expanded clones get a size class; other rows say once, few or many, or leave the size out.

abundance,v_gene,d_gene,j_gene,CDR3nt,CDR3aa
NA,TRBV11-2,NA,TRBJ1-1,TGTGCCAGCAGCTTAGGACAGACTGAAGCTTTCTTT,CASSLGQTEAFF
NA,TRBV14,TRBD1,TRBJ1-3,TGTGCCAGCAGCCAAGATCGTTGGGCGGGACAGGGGATAAGAGCCGGAAACACCATATATTTT,CASSQDRWAGQGIRAGNTIYF
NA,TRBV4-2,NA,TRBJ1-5,TGTGCCAGCAGCCAAGTGGGCGGACTCCTAAATCAGCCCCAGCATTTT,CASSQVGGLLNQPQHF
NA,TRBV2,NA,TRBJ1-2,TGTGCCAGCAGTGAAGGAGTAGGAAGGGGCTATGGCTACACCTTC,CASSEGVGRGYGYTF
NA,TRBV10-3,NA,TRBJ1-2,TGTGCCATCAGTGAAGGGCAGGGCTATGGCTACACCTTC,CAISEGQGYGYTF
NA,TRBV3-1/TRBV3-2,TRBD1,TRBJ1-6,TGTGCCAGCAGCCTAGGGACAGGGAATTCACCCCTCCACTTT,CASSLGTGNSPLHF
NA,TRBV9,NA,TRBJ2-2,TGTGCCAGCAGCGTAGCTATGAACACCGGGGAGCTGTTTTTT,CASSVAMNTGELFF
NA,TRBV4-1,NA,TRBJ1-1,TGCGCCAGCAGCCAAGATAGAGGGAGTGACACTGAAGCTTTCTTT,CASSQDRGSDTEAFF
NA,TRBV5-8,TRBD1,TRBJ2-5,TGTGCCAGCAGCTTGGCCGGGACAGGAGGGGGCCAAGAGACCCAGTACTTC,CASSLAGTGGGQETQYF
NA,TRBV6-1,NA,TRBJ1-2,TGTGCCAGCAGTGAATCCGGAGGCAGCCAATATGGCTACACCTTC,CASSESGGSQYGYTF
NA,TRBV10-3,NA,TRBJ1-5,TGTGCCATCAGTGACTCTCGAGGAAATCAGCCCCAGCATTTT,CAISDSRGNQPQHF
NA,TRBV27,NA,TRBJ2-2,TGTGCCAGCAGTTTATCGAGGCGCACCGGGGAGCTGTTTTTT,CASSLSRRTGELFF
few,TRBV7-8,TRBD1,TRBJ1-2,TGTGCCAGCAGCTCAATATACAGGGGGCTGGACTATGGCTACACCTTC,CASSSIYRGLDYGYTF
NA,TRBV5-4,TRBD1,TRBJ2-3,TGTGCCAGCAGCCGTCCCGGGACAGAAACAGATACGCAGTATTTT,CASSRPGTETDTQYF
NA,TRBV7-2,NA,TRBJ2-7,TGTGCCAGCAGCTTAGAGGAGCGCGGCTCCTACGAGCAGTACTTC,CASSLEERGSYEQYF
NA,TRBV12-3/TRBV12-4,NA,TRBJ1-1,TGTGCCAGCAGTTTTTATTCTGAAGCTTTCTTT,CASSFYSEAFF
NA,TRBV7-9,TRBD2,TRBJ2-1,TGTGCCAGCAGCTCCGGACTAGCGGGTCCAGATGAGCAGTTCTTC,CASSSGLAGPDEQFF
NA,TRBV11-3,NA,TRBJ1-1,TGTGCCAGCAGCGTTGGAGGGGCACAAGCTTTCTTT,CASSVGGAQAFF
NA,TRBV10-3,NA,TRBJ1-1,TGTGCCATCAGTCCTGTGAGCGGGAACACTGAAGCTTTCTTT,CAISPVSGNTEAFF
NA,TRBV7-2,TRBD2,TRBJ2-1,TGTGCCAGCAGCAGAGAGGGACTAGCGGGGGGTGAGGAGCAGTTCTTC,CASSREGLAGGEEQFF
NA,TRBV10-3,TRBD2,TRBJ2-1,TGTGCCATCAGTGGCAGTAGCGGGGGAGACTACAATGAGCAGTTCTTC,CAISGSSGGDYNEQFF
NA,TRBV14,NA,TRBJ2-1,TGTGCCAGCAGCCAAGTTCGACAGGCGTTCTACAATGAGCAGTTCTTC,CASSQVRQAFYNEQFF
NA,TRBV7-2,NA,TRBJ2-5,TGTGCCAGCAGCTCACAATCGGAGACCCAGTACTTC,CASSSQSETQYF
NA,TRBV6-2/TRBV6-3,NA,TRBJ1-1,TGTGCCAGCAGTTACTCGAGCCATCGCACTGAAGCTTTCTTT,CASSYSSHRTEAFF
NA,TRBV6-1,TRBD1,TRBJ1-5,TGTGCCAGCAGTGTCCGGGACAGGGGTCGCAATCAGCCCCAGCATTTT,CASSVRDRGRNQPQHF
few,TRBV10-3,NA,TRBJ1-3,TGTGCCATCAGTGACAGCAGGGCTGGAAACACCATATATTTT,CAISDSRAGNTIYF